The rows below give T cell receptor beta chains drawn from one sample of a study of blood T cell repertoires in COVID-19. The assay was immunoSEQ multiplex PCR, and TCRdb's table has in-frame clones only and misses some. The table shows about 73,000 clones, with roughly four fifths occurring only once. Sequencing input: peripheral blood. The receptors originated from a human donor in a cohort sampled during active COVID-19. Each CDR3 is given with its conserved first and last residue. A D gene is named only where the DNA matches it firmly. Some rows mark clone size as missing; the rest say once, few, many or name a class of expanded clone.

D gene	clone size	V gene	J gene	CDR3 protein	CDR3 DNA
TRBD1	-	TRBV3-1/TRBV3-2	TRBJ2-2	CASSHRQGRRELFF	TGTGCCAGCAGCCATCGACAGGGTAGGAGGGAGCTGTTTTTT
TRBD1	-	TRBV27	TRBJ2-7	CASSLAPPHRGSYEQYF	TGTGCCAGCAGTTTAGCCCCCCCCCACAGGGGCTCCTACGAGCAGTACTTC
TRBD1	-	TRBV5-6	TRBJ1-6	CASSSRTGLNSPLHF	TGTGCCAGCAGTTCAAGGACAGGGCTAAATTCACCCCTCCACTTT
TRBD1	-	TRBV4-2	TRBJ2-7	CASSQAEGDRGVHEQYF	TGTGCCAGCAGCCAGGCGGAGGGGGACAGGGGAGTCCACGAGCAGTACTTC
-	-	TRBV3-1/TRBV3-2	TRBJ2-1	CASSQTGGHEQFF	TGTGCCAGCAGCCAAACGGGTGGCCATGAGCAGTTCTTC
TRBD1	-	TRBV19	TRBJ1-5	CASSFRDRGEKQPQHF	TGTGCCAGTAGTTTTCGCGACAGGGGGGAAAAACAGCCCCAGCATTTT
TRBD2	-	TRBV7-9	TRBJ2-1	CASSSGTSGGYRNEQFF	TGTGCCAGCAGCTCCGGGACTAGCGGGGGTTATCGCAATGAGCAGTTCTTC
-	-	TRBV15	TRBJ2-2	CATSNPPLYTGELFF	TGTGCCACCAGCAATCCCCCCCTTTACACCGGGGAGCTGTTTTTT
-	once	TRBV7-9	TRBJ2-3	CASSLVQAQDTQYF	TGTGCCAGCAGCTTGGTCCAGGCCCAGGATACGCAGTATTTT
-	-	TRBV3-1/TRBV3-2	TRBJ1-6	CASSRPQGSSYNSPLHF	TGTGCCAGCAGCCGGCCTCAGGGGAGCTCCTATAATTCACCCCTCCACTTT
-	-	TRBV28	TRBJ1-3	CASKGVSGNTIYF	TGTGCCAGCAAAGGGGTATCTGGAAACACCATATATTTT
TRBD1	once	TRBV27	TRBJ2-1	CASSQGQGRYNEQFF	TGTGCCAGCAGCCAAGGACAGGGACGTTACAATGAGCAGTTCTTC
TRBD2	-	TRBV9	TRBJ2-3	CASSAGTIFSDTQYF	TGTGCCAGCAGCGCCGGGACTATCTTCTCAGATACGCAGTATTTT
-	-	TRBV27	TRBJ2-2	CASTQGGTGELFF	TGTGCCAGCACCCAGGGAGGAACCGGGGAGCTGTTTTTT
-	-	TRBV23-1	TRBJ2-7	CASLETEPYEQYF	TGCGCCAGCCTAGAGACAGAACCCTACGAGCAGTACTTC
-	-	TRBV4-2	TRBJ1-6	CASSQGDPNSPLHF	TGTGCCAGCAGCCAAGGAGATCCTAATTCACCCCTCCACTTT
-	-	TRBV15	TRBJ2-7	CATSRPGTAGSYEQYF	TGTGCCACCAGCAGACCCGGGACAGCGGGCTCCTACGAGCAGTACTTC
TRBD1	-	TRBV2	TRBJ1-6	CASSDGTVADSPLHF	TGTGCCAGCAGTGATGGGACAGTGGCCGATTCACCCCTCCACTTT
-	-	TRBV12-3/TRBV12-4	TRBJ2-7	CASSLWSGEQYF	TGTGCCAGCAGTTTATGGAGCGGCGAGCAGTACTTC
TRBD1	-	TRBV18	TRBJ1-1	CASSPSDRVGDTEAFF	TGTGCCAGCTCACCATCGGACAGGGTCGGAGACACTGAAGCTTTCTTT
-	-	TRBV19	TRBJ2-1	CAKPEGSSYNEQFF	TGTGCAAAACCCGAGGGTAGCTCCTACAATGAGCAGTTCTTC
TRBD1	-	TRBV9	TRBJ2-1	CASSVAGGSVDEQFF	TGTGCCAGCAGCGTAGCAGGGGGTAGTGTGGATGAGCAGTTCTTC
TRBD1	few	TRBV3-1/TRBV3-2	TRBJ1-6	CASSRSIGTGSNSPLHF	TGTGCCAGCAGCCGTTCCATAGGGACAGGATCAAATTCACCCCTCCACTTT
-	-	TRBV6-5	TRBJ1-5	CASSLQPQHF	TGTGCCAGCAGTTTACAGCCCCAGCATTTT
-	-	TRBV6-2/TRBV6-3	TRBJ1-1	CASSWARMNTEAFF	TGTGCCAGCAGTTGGGCACGTATGAACACTGAAGCTTTCTTT
TRBD2	-	TRBV9	TRBJ2-1	CASSVSGGDNEQFF	TGTGCCAGCAGCGTATCGGGGGGAGACAATGAGCAGTTCTTC
TRBD2	-	TRBV7-3	TRBJ2-2	CASSLRSASGDNTGELFF	TGTGCCAGCAGCTTACGGTCGGCTAGCGGGGATAACACCGGGGAGCTGTTTTTT
-	-	TRBV19	TRBJ1-1	CASKEEGTEAFF	TGTGCCAGTAAGGAAGAGGGCACTGAAGCTTTCTTT
-	-	TRBV14	TRBJ2-1	CASSQLSSIDNEQFF	TGTGCCAGCAGCCAACTTTCCTCTATAGACAATGAGCAGTTCTTC
-	-	TRBV5-1	TRBJ1-6	CASSLDAGANSPLHF	TGCGCCAGCAGCTTGGATGCAGGGGCTAATTCACCCCTCCACTTT
TRBD1	-	TRBV9	TRBJ1-2	CASSAYRGEGYTF	TGTGCCAGCAGCGCCTACAGGGGGGAAGGCTACACCTTC
-	-	TRBV7-2	TRBJ1-2	CASSQAYRDGYTF	TGTGCCAGCAGCCAGGCCTACAGGGATGGCTACACCTTC
TRBD1	-	TRBV6-5	TRBJ1-6	CASSLRDRHSPLHF	TGTGCCAGCAGTCTCCGGGACAGGCATTCACCCCTCCACTTT
-	-	TRBV10-1	TRBJ1-6	CASTHLGRPNSPLHF	TGCGCCAGCACTCATCTCGGCAGGCCAAATTCACCCCTCCACTTT
-	-	TRBV12-3/TRBV12-4	TRBJ1-5	CASSTDGDQPQHF	TGTGCCAGCAGCACCGACGGAGATCAGCCCCAGCATTTT
TRBD2	-	TRBV28	TRBJ2-5	CASMRLAGVRETQYF	TGTGCCAGCATGAGGCTAGCGGGGGTAAGAGAGACCCAGTACTTC
-	-	TRBV7-2	TRBJ1-5	CASSPGGTVYQPQHF	TGTGCCAGCAGCCCTGGAGGAACGGTTTATCAGCCCCAGCATTTT
-	-	TRBV4-1	TRBJ2-4	CASSQGAPLAKNIQYF	TGCGCCAGCAGCCAAGGGGCTCCCCTAGCCAAAAACATTCAGTACTTC
TRBD1	-	TRBV7-9	TRBJ2-1	CASSLLTGGSSGFYEQFF	TGTGCCAGCAGCTTACTCACAGGGGGCTCCTCGGGCTTCTACGAGCAGTTCTTC
TRBD2	-	TRBV6-5	TRBJ2-7	CASRTGSGGVREQYF	TGTGCCAGCAGAACCGGGAGCGGGGGGGTCAGAGAGCAGTACTTC
TRBD2	-	TRBV4-2	TRBJ2-1	CASSQERGGGNEQFF	TGTGCCAGCAGCCAAGAGCGGGGGGGCGGCAATGAGCAGTTCTTC
TRBD1	once	TRBV6-5	TRBJ1-5	CASSRQGASNQPQHF	TGTGCCAGCAGCCGACAGGGGGCAAGCAATCAGCCCCAGCATTTT
TRBD1	-	TRBV28	TRBJ2-5	CASSPQTGVQETQYF	TGTGCCAGCAGTCCCCAAACAGGGGTCCAAGAGACCCAGTACTTC
TRBD1	once	TRBV6-1	TRBJ2-7	CASSEGQGVPYEQYF	TGTGCCAGCAGTGAAGGACAGGGAGTTCCCTACGAGCAGTACTTC
TRBD1	-	TRBV2	TRBJ2-2	CASSEGWGQGHGELFF	TGTGCCAGCAGTGAAGGTTGGGGACAGGGGCACGGGGAGCTGTTTTTT
-	-	TRBV4-3	TRBJ2-1	CASSQDSGDEQFF	TGCGCCAGCAGCCAAGACAGCGGCGATGAGCAGTTCTTC
-	many	TRBV10-2	TRBJ2-7	CASSLDRRGNEQYF	TGCGCCAGCAGTTTGGACAGACGGGGCAACGAGCAGTACTTC
TRBD1	-	TRBV7-9	TRBJ2-7	CASSSDRTPYEQYF	TGTGCCAGCAGCTCGGACAGGACTCCCTACGAGCAGTACTTC
TRBD1	-	TRBV14	TRBJ2-7	CASSQGEFGQGYEQYF	TGTGCCAGCAGCCAGGGGGAGTTCGGACAGGGCTACGAGCAGTACTTC
TRBD2	-	TRBV27	TRBJ2-1	CASTDLGGGLDNEQFF	TGTGCCAGCACCGACCTCGGGGGGGGCCTCGACAATGAGCAGTTCTTC
-	once	TRBV5-4	TRBJ1-2	CASSLKRSYGYTF	TGTGCCAGCAGCTTGAAACGTAGCTATGGCTACACCTTC